The rows below give T cell receptor beta chains drawn from one sample of a study of cytomegalovirus exposure and HLA in healthy donors. Assay: immunoSEQ multiplex PCR; the TCRdb copy retains only in-frame clones and omits some. This table holds over 200,000 clones, 82% found once. The sequencing sample was made of PBMCs. These receptor sequences come from a woman aged 35 to 49 in good health and CMV-seropositive. The CDR3 runs from the conserved cysteine through the conserved F or W. Each record gives: clone size, J gene, D gene, V gene, CDR3 DNA, CDR3 protein. D genes are given only for firm matches. Only some rows state a clone size, as once, few, many or a class for expanded clones.

-	TRBJ1-6	TRBD1	TRBV7-2	TGTGCCAGCAGTCGACAGGGGAGGAATAATTCACCCCTCCACTTT	CASSRQGRNNSPLHF
once	TRBJ2-2	-	TRBV5-4	TGTGCCAGCAGCTTGGGTGCGGCGAACACCGGGGAGCTGTTTTTT	CASSLGAANTGELFF
-	TRBJ2-3	TRBD1	TRBV4-2	TGTGCCAGCAGCCAAGAACGGGGGACAGGGGGCCCCCCAGATACGCAGTATTTT	CASSQERGTGGPPDTQYF
-	TRBJ1-1	-	TRBV12-2	TGTGCAAGTCGCTTAGGCCCCTCCGCGAGACAGGGAAACACTGAAGCTTTCTTT	CASRLGPSARQGNTEAFF
-	TRBJ2-3	-	TRBV29-1	TGCAGCGTAACGGGAGAAGGATGGACAGATACGCAGTATTTT	CSVTGEGWTDTQYF
-	TRBJ1-2	TRBD1	TRBV6-5	TGTGCCAGCAGTTACTCGAGAAGGACAGGGCTGGAAAGCTACACCTTC	CASSYSRRTGLESYTF
-	TRBJ1-3	TRBD1	TRBV12-5	TGTGCTAGTGGTTTGGTTGGTTACGACAGGGGTAGGTCTGGAAACACCATATATTTT	CASGLVGYDRGRSGNTIYF
-	TRBJ1-2	-	TRBV19	TGTGCCAGTAGTATGCAAGAGAACTATGGCTACACCTTC	CASSMQENYGYTF
-	TRBJ1-1	TRBD1	TRBV6-1	TGTGCCAGCACTAAGGAGGGGGCCACCTTAGCTTTCTTT	CASTKEGATLAFF
-	TRBJ2-3	-	TRBV7-6	TGTGCCAGCAGCGATACAGGCAGGGTCGCAGATACGCAGTATTTT	CASSDTGRVADTQYF
-	TRBJ1-1	TRBD1	TRBV2	TGTGCCAGCTTGAGGACAGGGGGCTTTTCGATTGGCAACACTGAAGCTTTCTTT	CASLRTGGFSIGNTEAFF
-	TRBJ2-2	-	TRBV5-1	TGCGCCAGCAGCGCCCAGAGCGGGTCGAACACCGGGGAGCTGTTTTTT	CASSAQSGSNTGELFF
-	TRBJ1-5	-	TRBV6-1	TGTGCCAGCAGTGAAGCGCGATGGACAGAAGACAATCAGCCCCAGCATTTT	CASSEARWTEDNQPQHF
few	TRBJ2-1	-	TRBV6-1	TGTGCCAGCACCGCCCAAAGGAGGGAGCAGTTCTTC	CASTAQRREQFF
-	TRBJ1-1	-	TRBV7-6	TGTGCCAGCAGCCATTCTCTGATTCAGGGCACTGAAGCTTTCTTT	CASSHSLIQGTEAFF
-	TRBJ1-2	-	TRBV6-1	TGTGCCAGCAGTGACAGGGACTATGGCTACACCTTC	CASSDRDYGYTF
few	TRBJ1-1	TRBD1	TRBV7-9	TGTTCCAGCAGCGAGACAGGGGCCACTGAAGCTTTCTTT	CSSSETGATEAFF
-	TRBJ1-1	TRBD1	TRBV30	TGTGCCTGGAGTACACAGGGGGACACTGAAGCTTTCTTT	CAWSTQGDTEAFF
-	TRBJ1-2	-	TRBV10-2	TGCGCCAGCAGTGAGTCGGGGCCGAACTATGGCTACACCTTC	CASSESGPNYGYTF